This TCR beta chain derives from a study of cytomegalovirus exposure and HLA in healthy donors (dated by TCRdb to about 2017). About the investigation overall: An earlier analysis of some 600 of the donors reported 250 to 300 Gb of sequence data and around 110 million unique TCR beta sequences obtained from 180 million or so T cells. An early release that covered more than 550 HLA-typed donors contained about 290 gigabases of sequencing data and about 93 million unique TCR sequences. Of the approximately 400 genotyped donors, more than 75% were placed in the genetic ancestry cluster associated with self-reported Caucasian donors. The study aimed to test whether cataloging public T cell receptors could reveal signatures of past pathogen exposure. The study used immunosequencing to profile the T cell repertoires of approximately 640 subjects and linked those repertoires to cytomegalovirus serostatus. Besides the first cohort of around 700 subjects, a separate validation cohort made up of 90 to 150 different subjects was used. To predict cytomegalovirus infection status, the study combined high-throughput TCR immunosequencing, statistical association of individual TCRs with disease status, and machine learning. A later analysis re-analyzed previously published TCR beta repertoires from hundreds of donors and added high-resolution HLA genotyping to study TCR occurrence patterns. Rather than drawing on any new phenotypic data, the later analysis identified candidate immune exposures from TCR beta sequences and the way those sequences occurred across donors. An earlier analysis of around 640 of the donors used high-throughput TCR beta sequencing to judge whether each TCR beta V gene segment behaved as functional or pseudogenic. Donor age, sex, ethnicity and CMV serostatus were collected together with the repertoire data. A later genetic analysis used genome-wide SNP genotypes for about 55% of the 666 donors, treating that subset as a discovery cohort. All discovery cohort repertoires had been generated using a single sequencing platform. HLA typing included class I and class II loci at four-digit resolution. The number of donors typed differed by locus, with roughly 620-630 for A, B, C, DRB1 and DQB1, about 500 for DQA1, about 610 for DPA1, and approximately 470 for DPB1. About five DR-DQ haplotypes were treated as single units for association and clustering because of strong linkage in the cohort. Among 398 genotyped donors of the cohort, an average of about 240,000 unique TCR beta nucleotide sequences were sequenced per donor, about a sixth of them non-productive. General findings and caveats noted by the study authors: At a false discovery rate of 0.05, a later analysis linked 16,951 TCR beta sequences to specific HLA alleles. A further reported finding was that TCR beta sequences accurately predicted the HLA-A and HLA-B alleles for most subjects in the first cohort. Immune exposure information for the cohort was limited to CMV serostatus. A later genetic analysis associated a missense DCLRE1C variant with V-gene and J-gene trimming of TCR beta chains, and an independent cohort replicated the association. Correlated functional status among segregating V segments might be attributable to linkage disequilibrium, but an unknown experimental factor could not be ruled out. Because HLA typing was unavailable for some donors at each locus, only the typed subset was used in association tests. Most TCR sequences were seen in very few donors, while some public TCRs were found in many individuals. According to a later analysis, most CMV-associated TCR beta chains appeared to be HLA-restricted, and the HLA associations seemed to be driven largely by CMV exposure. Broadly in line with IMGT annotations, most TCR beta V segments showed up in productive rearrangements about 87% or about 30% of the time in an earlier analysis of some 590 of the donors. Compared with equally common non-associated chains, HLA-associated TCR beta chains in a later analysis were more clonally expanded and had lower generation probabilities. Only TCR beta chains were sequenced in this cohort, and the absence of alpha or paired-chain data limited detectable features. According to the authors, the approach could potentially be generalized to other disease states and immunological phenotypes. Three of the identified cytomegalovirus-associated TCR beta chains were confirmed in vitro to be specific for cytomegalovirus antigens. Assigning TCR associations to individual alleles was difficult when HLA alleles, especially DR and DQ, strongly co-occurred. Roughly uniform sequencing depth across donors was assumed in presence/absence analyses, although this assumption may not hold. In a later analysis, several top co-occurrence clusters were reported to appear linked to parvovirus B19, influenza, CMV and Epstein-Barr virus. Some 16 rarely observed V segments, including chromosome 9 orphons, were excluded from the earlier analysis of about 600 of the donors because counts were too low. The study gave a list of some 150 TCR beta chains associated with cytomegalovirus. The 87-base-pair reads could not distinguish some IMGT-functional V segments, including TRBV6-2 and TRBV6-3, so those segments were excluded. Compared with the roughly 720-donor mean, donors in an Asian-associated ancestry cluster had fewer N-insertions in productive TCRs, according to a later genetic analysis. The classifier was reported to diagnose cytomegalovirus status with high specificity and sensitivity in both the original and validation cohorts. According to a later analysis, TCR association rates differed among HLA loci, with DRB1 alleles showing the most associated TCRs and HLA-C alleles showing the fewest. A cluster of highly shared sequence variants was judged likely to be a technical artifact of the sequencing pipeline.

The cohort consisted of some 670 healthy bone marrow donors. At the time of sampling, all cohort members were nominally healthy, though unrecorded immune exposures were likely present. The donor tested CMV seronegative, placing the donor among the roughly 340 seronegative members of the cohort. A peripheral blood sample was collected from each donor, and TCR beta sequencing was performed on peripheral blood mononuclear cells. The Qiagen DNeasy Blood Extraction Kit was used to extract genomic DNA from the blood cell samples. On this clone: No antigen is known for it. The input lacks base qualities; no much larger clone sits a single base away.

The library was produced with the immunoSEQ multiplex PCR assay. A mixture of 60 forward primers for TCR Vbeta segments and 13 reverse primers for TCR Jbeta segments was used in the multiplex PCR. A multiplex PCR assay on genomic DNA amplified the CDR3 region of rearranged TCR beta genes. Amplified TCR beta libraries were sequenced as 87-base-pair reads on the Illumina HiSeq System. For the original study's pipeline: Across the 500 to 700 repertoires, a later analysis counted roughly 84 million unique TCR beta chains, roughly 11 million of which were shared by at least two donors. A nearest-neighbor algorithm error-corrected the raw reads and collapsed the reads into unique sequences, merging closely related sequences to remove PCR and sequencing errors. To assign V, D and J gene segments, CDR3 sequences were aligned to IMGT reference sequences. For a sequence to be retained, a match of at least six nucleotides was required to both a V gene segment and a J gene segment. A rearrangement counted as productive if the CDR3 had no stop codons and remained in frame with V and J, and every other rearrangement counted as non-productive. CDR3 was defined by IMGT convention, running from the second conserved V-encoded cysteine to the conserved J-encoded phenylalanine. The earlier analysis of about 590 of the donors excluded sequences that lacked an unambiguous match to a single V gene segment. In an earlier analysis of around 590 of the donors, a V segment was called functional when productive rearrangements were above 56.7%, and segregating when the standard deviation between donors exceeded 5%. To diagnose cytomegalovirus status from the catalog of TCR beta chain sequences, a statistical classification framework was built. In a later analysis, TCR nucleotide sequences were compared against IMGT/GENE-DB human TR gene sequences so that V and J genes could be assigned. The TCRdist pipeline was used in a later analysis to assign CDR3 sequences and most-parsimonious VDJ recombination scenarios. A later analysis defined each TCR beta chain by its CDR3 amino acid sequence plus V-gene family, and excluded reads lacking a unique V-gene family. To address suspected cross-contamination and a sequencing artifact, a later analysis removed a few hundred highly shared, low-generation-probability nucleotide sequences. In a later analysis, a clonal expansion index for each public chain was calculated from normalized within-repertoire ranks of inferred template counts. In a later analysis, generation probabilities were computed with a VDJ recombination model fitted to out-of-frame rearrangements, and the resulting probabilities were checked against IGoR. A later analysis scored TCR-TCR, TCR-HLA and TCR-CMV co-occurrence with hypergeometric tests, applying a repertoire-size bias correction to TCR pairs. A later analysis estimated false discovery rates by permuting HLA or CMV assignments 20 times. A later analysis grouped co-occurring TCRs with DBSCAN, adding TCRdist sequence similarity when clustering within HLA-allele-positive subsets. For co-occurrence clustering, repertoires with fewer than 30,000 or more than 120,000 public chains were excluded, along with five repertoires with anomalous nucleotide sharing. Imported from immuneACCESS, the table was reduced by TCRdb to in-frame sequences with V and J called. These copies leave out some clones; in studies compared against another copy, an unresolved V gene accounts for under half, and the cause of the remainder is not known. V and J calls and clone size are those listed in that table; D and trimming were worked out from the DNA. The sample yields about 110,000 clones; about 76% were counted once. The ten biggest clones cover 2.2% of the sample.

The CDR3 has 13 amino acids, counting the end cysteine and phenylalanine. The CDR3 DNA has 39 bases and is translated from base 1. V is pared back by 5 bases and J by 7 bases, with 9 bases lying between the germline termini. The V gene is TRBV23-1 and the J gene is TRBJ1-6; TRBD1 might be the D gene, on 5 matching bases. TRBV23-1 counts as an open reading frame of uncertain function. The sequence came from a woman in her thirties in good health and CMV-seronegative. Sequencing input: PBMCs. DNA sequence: TGCGCCAGCAGTTGGGACTCAAATTCACCCCTCCACTTT. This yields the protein CASSWDSNSPLHF.